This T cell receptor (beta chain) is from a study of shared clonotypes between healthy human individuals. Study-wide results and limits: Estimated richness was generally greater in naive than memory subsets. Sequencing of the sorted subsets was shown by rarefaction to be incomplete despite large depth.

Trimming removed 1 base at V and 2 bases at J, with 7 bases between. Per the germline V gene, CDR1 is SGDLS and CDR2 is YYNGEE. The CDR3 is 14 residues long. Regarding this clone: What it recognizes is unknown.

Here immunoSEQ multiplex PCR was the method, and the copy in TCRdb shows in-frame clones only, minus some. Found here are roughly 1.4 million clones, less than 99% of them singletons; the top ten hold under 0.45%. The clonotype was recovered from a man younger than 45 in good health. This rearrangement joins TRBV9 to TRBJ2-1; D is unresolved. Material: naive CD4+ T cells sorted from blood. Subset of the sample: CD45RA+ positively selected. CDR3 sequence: CASSVNWAYNEQFF. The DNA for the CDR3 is TGTGCCAGCAGCGTAAACTGGGCCTACAATGAGCAGTTCTTC.